Listed below are T cell receptor beta chains from one sample, sequenced in a study of identical twins. TCRdb used MiXCR to reprocess the 5' RACE reads, holding one entry per CDR3 protein. In the table there are some 210,000 distinct CDR3 sequences, roughly 15% of which are singletons. This sample was shared with a second study, whose subject was T cells expressing NK-cell markers.

The sample consisted of CD8+ T cells sorted from blood. Receptors were obtained from a woman in her late teens or twenties in good health. Each CDR3 is given with its conserved first and last residue. The D gene is left open where the match is weak. Clone size is shown for a subset of rows, as once, few, many or a class of expanded clone.

>TRBV6-6|-|TRBJ2-7|-
CASSYHYEQYF
TGTGCCAGCAGTTACCACTACGAGCAGTACTTC
>TRBV19|TRBD1|TRBJ1-5|-
CASKGAAPHPQHF
TGTGCCAGTAAGGGGGCGGCCCCACATCCCCAGCATTTT
>TRBV7-9|-|TRBJ2-3|-
CASIRGTSWTDTQYF
TGTGCCAGCATCCGAGGAACTAGTTGGACAGATACGCAGTATTTT
>TRBV6-5|-|TRBJ2-7|-
CASSSPGTIYEQYF
TGTGCCAGCAGTTCCCCCGGGACAATTTACGAGCAGTACTTC
>TRBV6-1|-|TRBJ2-5|-
CASSPTTGDGETQYF
TGTGCCAGCAGTCCCACGACTGGCGATGGGGAGACCCAGTACTTC
>TRBV7-9|-|TRBJ2-2|-
CASSSPLGVDTGELFF
TGTGCCAGCAGCTCCCCCTTGGGGGTGGATACCGGGGAGCTGTTTTTT
>TRBV6-1|-|TRBJ2-2|-
CASSPDSFNTGELFF
TGTGCCAGCAGCCCGGACAGCTTCAACACCGGGGAGCTGTTTTTT
>TRBV27|-|TRBJ2-1|-
CASSFGGLYNEQFF
TGTGCCAGCAGTTTTGGAGGGTTATACAATGAGCAGTTCTTC
>TRBV6-1|TRBD2|TRBJ2-1|few
CASRLLAGGYNEQFF
TGTGCCAGCAGACTCCTAGCGGGGGGCTACAATGAGCAGTTCTTC
>TRBV6-2/TRBV6-3|-|TRBJ2-6|-
CASRLLQDSGANVLTF
TGTGCCAGCAGACTACTCCAGGACTCTGGGGCCAACGTCCTGACTTTC
>TRBV20-1|-|TRBJ2-7|few
CSASASASEQYF
TGCAGTGCTAGCGCTAGCGCTTCCGAGCAGTACTTC
>TRBV3-1|-|TRBJ1-1|-
CASSQPPAGLSEAFF
TGTGCCAGCAGCCAACCCCCCGCGGGATTATCTGAAGCTTTCTTT
>TRBV27|-|TRBJ2-1|-
CASSYDPRPYNEQFF
TGTGCCAGCAGTTACGACCCTCGCCCCTACAATGAGCAGTTCTTC
>TRBV20-1|-|TRBJ1-2|-
CSADLPRGYGYTF
TGCAGTGCCGACCTCCCCAGGGGCTATGGCTACACCTTC
>TRBV5-6|-|TRBJ2-5|-
CASSFGTAGRETQYF
TGTGCCAGCAGCTTCGGGACAGCGGGAAGGGAGACCCAGTACTTC
>TRBV4-3|-|TRBJ2-1|few
CASSLSPRGPESPYNEQFF
TGCGCCAGCAGCCTATCCCCGAGAGGGCCGGAGTCTCCCTACAATGAGCAGTTCTTC
>TRBV7-2|-|TRBJ2-3|-
CASSLTLPQTDTQYF
TGTGCCAGCAGCTTAACCCTCCCTCAGACAGATACGCAGTATTTT
>TRBV12-3/TRBV12-4|TRBD1|TRBJ1-6|few
CASRAGTGSSPLHF
TGTGCCAGCAGGGCCGGGACAGGGAGTTCACCCCTCCACTTT
>TRBV19|TRBD1|TRBJ2-7|medium-sized
CASSTMGQIYEQYF
TGTGCCAGTAGTACGATGGGACAGATCTACGAGCAGTACTTC
>TRBV3-1|TRBD1|TRBJ2-7|-
CASSLLDRGPPLSYEQYF
TGTGCCAGCAGCCTCCTGGACAGGGGGCCACCCCTTTCCTACGAGCAGTACTTC
>TRBV12-3/TRBV12-4|-|TRBJ1-4|few
CASTQNRFNEKLFF
TGTGCCAGCACCCAGAATAGGTTTAATGAAAAACTGTTTTTT
>TRBV29-1|TRBD1|TRBJ2-4|few
CSVEALTGGAIQYF
TGCAGCGTTGAAGCCTTGACAGGGGGTGCCATTCAGTACTTC
>TRBV9|-|TRBJ2-2|few
CASSVSGSGYTGELFF
TGTGCCAGCAGCGTGTCTGGTAGCGGATACACCGGGGAGCTGTTTTTT
>TRBV5-1|TRBD2|TRBJ2-3|few
CASSLGLAIPTDTQYF
TGCGCCAGCAGCTTGGGACTAGCAATTCCCACAGATACGCAGTATTTT
>TRBV4-1|TRBD1|TRBJ1-1|few
CASSGTGREAFF
TGCGCCAGCAGCGGGACAGGTCGTGAAGCTTTCTTT
>TRBV12-3/TRBV12-4|-|TRBJ1-5|few
CASSLMTDQPQHF
TGTGCCAGCAGTTTAATGACGGATCAGCCCCAGCATTTT
>TRBV20-1|-|TRBJ1-5|-
CSARVGGGEPQHF
TGCAGTGCTAGAGTGGGGGGAGGGGAGCCCCAGCATTTT
>TRBV11-2|-|TRBJ2-2|-
CASTSREGYTGELFF
TGTGCCAGCACCAGCCGGGAAGGGTACACCGGGGAGCTGTTTTTT
>TRBV7-2|-|TRBJ2-7|many
CASSLMGLIEQYF
TGTGCCAGCAGCTTAATGGGACTTATAGAGCAGTACTTC
>TRBV30|TRBD2|TRBJ2-1|-
CAWSESGGRNEQFF
TGTGCCTGGAGTGAAAGCGGGGGACGCAATGAGCAGTTCTTC
>TRBV12-3/TRBV12-4|TRBD2|TRBJ2-7|many
CASSLTSGRIEQYF
TGTGCCAGCAGCCTGACTAGCGGGAGAATTGAGCAGTACTTC
>TRBV10-2|TRBD2|TRBJ2-1|-
CASSETPSGTHNEQFF
TGCGCCAGCAGTGAAACCCCTAGCGGTACTCACAATGAGCAGTTCTTC
>TRBV6-1|-|TRBJ2-2|-
CASRKFQSQRNTGELFF
TGTGCCAGCAGAAAATTTCAAAGTCAGCGGAACACCGGGGAGCTGTTTTTT
>TRBV12-3/TRBV12-4|-|TRBJ2-1|few
CASSLMGEQFF
TGTGCCAGCAGTTTAATGGGTGAGCAGTTCTTC
>TRBV11-2|TRBD1|TRBJ2-1|few
CASSLAGQGSYNEQFF
TGTGCCAGCAGCTTAGCCGGACAGGGGTCCTACAATGAGCAGTTCTTC
>TRBV10-1|-|TRBJ2-1|-
CASSESDGWGYEQFF
TGCGCCAGCAGTGAGTCCGACGGGTGGGGGTATGAGCAGTTCTTC
>TRBV20-1|-|TRBJ2-3|many
CSARDRDRSTDTQYF
TGCAGTGCTAGAGATCGGGACCGAAGCACAGATACGCAGTATTTT
>TRBV21-1|-|TRBJ1-2|many
CASSKASWAYYGYTF
TGTGCCAGCAGCAAAGCTTCTTGGGCCTACTATGGCTACACCTTC
>TRBV4-1|TRBD1|TRBJ2-1|few
CASKQGAFNDNEQFF
TGCGCCAGCAAACAGGGGGCTTTTAATGATAATGAGCAGTTCTTC
>TRBV7-9|TRBD2|TRBJ2-1|-
CASSLTSGSSNEQFF
TGTGCCAGCAGCCTTACTAGCGGGAGTTCCAATGAGCAGTTCTTC
>TRBV5-1|-|TRBJ2-7|many
CASSFNRDEQYF
TGCGCCAGCAGCTTCAACAGGGACGAGCAGTACTTC
>TRBV18|TRBD2|TRBJ2-1|few
CASSPPLLAGDNEQFF
TGTGCCAGCTCACCACCTTTACTAGCGGGAGACAATGAGCAGTTCTTC
>TRBV6-5|-|TRBJ1-1|-
CASSYSYPTEAFF
TGTGCCAGCAGTTATTCCTACCCCACTGAAGCTTTCTTT
>TRBV12-3/TRBV12-4|-|TRBJ1-2|few
CASSLGTVIYGYTF
TGTGCCAGCAGTTTAGGTACAGTCATCTATGGCTACACCTTC
>TRBV5-1|-|TRBJ1-5|-
CASSLWGNSNQPQHF
TGCGCCAGCAGCTTGTGGGGTAATAGCAATCAGCCCCAGCATTTT
>TRBV12-3/TRBV12-4|-|TRBJ2-7|-
CASGIGASEQYF
TGTGCCAGCGGAATAGGGGCTTCCGAGCAGTACTTC
>TRBV4-1|TRBD2|TRBJ2-1|-
CASSQQVGLAGGGNEQFF
TGCGCCAGCAGCCAACAAGTGGGACTAGCGGGAGGGGGCAATGAGCAGTTCTTC